This passage covers 12 T cell receptor beta chains from one sample sequenced in a study of molecular identifiers for immune sequencing clone quantification (dated by TCRdb to between 2017 and 2018). Library preparation employed PCR. The sequencer listed for this sample is NextSeq 500. TCRdb reworked the public reads: Q25 trimming with fastp, MiXCR clone assembly, productive beta chains retained. Duplicate CDR3 protein sequences are folded into a single record with the most common DNA and genes. The sample includes hundreds of thousands of distinct CDR3 sequences, with over 25% observed a single time. The top ten clones comprise about 0.78% of the sample. Input material: naive CD8+ T cells from blood, with Jurkat cell RNA spiked in. The cell subset or site label here, explained by the study, means: FACS-sorted CD8+CD4-CCR7+CD45RA+ naive T cells. These receptor sequences come from a human donor in good health. Some libraries in this study had Jurkat cell RNA spiked in.

This clonotype appeared many times. This sequence joins TRBV6-2 or TRBV6-3 and TRBJ1-4; D uncertain. With 7 bases removed from V and 3 bases from J, the gap between germline ends came to 15 bases. The CDR3 covers 15 residues. Germline V gene data show CDR1 as MNHEY and CDR2 as SVGEGT. In nucleotides, the CDR3 is TGTGCCAGCACCACCGAAGGGCAAGCTAATGAAAAACTGTTTTTT. Translation gives CASTTEGQANEKLFF.

This clonotype came up many times. Mismatch with germline at one junction end may stem from a read error. This CDR3 reads CASSSGGGYEQFF. The CDR3 DNA reads TGTGCCAGCAGCTCCGGCGGTGGCTATGAGCAGTTCTTC. The chain recombines TRBV4-3 with TRBJ2-1, with no clear D. Germline CDR1 and CDR2: LGHNA and YSLEER. CDR3 size: 13 residues.

To note about this clonotype: A much larger clone is a single base away; this may be a read error. The chain links TRBV3-1 to TRBJ2-7, with D maybe TRBD2 (5 bases). Germline V gene data show CDR1 as LGHDT and CDR2 as YNNKEL (reference sequence). This CDR3 contains 14 residues. V was pared by 6 bases and J by 2 bases, with 14 bases between. The chain's CDR3 is CASSRRSRAYEQYF. The CDR3 DNA is TGTGCCAGCAGTCGCAGGTCGAGGGCCTACGAGCAGTACTTC.

This clonotype was found many times. The V and J genes are TRBV28 and TRBJ1-5, with 12 bases fitting TRBD1. Trimming took 4 bases from V and 2 from J; bases not matched to a gene: 3. Germline loops: CDR1 MDHEN, CDR2 SYDVKM. The CDR3 is 16 residues long. The CDR3 DNA reads TGTGCCAGCAGTTGGGACAGGGGGCCGGGCAATCAGCCCCAGCATTTT. Its translation: CASSWDRGPGNQPQHF.

This clonotype was counted a few times. The chain is built from TRBV27 and TRBJ2-7; either TRBD1 or TRBD2 may fit D (5 bases each). Germline CDR1 MNHEY, CDR2 SMNVEV (reference sequence). V gave up 5 bases and J gave up 0 bases, with 14 bases separating them. The CDR3 totals 15 residues. CDR3 DNA sequence: TGTGCCAGCAGTCCAGGGAGCAACCCCTCCTACGAGCAGTACTTC. Translation: CASSPGSNPSYEQYF.

This sequence joins TRBV6-5 and TRBJ2-1, with a possible D match to TRBD1 (5 bases). The CDR3 runs 15 residues. Germline CDR1 MNHEY, CDR2 SVGAGI. The germline V and J ends were trimmed by 10 bases and 4 bases, with 20 bases remaining between them. The CDR3 DNA reads as TGTGCCACCTACCTTCCGAGACAGATATACAATGAGCAGTTCTTC. Its translation is CATYLPRQIYNEQFF.

This clonotype has ten or more counts. For the CDR3, the DNA is TGTGCCAGCAGCCGCGACATTGTATCAGAGACCCAGTACTTC. Its translation: CASSRDIVSETQYF. V and J are TRBV6-2 or TRBV6-3 and TRBJ2-5, with D hard to call. V was pared by 6 bases and J by 4 bases, with 15 bases between. This CDR3 has 14 amino acids. Per the germline V gene, CDR1 is MNHEY and CDR2 is SVGEGT.

As concerns this clonotype: One junction end disagrees with the germline gene, perhaps due to a read error. The rearrangement links TRBV30 to TRBJ2-5, with 9 positions matching TRBD2. Germline CDR1 reads GTSNPN; CDR2 reads SVGIG (reference sequence). The CDR3 spans 14 residues. CDR3 bases: TGTGCCTGGGAGGGAAGCGGGGGGCGAGAGACCCAGTGCTTC. Translating gives CAWEGSGGRETQCF.

Worth noting for this clonotype: Compared with germline, one end of the junction differs, possibly owing to a read error. J is TRBJ2-3 and V is TRBV24-1, with 11 bases fitting TRBD2. This CDR3 comprises 18 residues. Germline assignment: CDR1 KGHDR and CDR2 SFDVKD. The CDR3 coding sequence is TGTGCCACCAGTGATCGTGACGAACTAGCGGGAGAAACAGATACGCGGTATTTT. It yields the protein CATSDRDELAGETDTRYF.

The chain has TRBV6-5 and TRBJ2-1, with TRBD2 matching over 10 bases. There are 14 residues in the CDR3. V was clipped by 8 bases and J by 9 bases; unmatched bases: 10. The germline V gene has CDR1 MNHEY and CDR2 SVGAGI. The DNA for the CDR3 is TGTGCCAGCCAAGCGGGGGGGCCGTTCGGTGAGCAGTTCTTC. Residues: CASQAGGPFGEQFF.

The chain is built from TRBV28 and TRBJ2-3; D gene unclear. CDR1 is MDHEN, CDR2 SYDVKM, per germline. The ends were cut back, 1 base at V and 8 bases at J, with 16 bases in the middle. The length of the CDR3 is 15 residues. DNA for the CDR3: TGTGCCAGCAGTTTATTCCCCGGGCCCGACGGTACGCAGTATTTT. It translates to CASSLFPGPDGTQYF.

In this sample, this clonotype turned up many times. The chain joins TRBV6-4 to TRBJ2-7, with D possibly being TRBD1 (5 bases). CDR3 size: 15 residues. Trimming pared 1 base from V and 4 bases from J, leaving 14 bases between. CDR1 is MRHNA, CDR2 SNTAGT, per germline. The CDR3 loop reads CASSDLSRAPYEQYF. The CDR3 nucleotides read TGTGCCAGCAGTGACTTGTCCAGGGCCCCGTACGAGCAGTACTTC.